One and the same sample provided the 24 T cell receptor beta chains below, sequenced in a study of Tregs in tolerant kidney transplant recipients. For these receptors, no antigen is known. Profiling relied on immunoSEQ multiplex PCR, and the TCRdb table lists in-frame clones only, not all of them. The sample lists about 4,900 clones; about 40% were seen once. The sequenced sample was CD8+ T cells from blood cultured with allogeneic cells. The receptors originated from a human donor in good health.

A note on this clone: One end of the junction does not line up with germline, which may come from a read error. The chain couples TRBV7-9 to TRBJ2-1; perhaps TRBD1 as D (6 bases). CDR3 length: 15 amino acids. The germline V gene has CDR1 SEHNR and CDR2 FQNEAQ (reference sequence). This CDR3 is CASSVDRTSYNEQFF. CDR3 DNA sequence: TGCGCCAGCAGCGTGGACAGAACCTCCTACAATGAGCAGTTCTTC.

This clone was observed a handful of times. The DNA of the CDR3 is TGTGCCAGCAGCTTCGGGAACTCCTACGAGCAGTACTTC. Translating gives CASSFGNSYEQYF. The V and J genes are TRBV7-6 and TRBJ2-7; weak D call: TRBD2 (5 bases). The V and J ends lost 3 bases and 0 bases respectively, with 6 bases between them. The germline CDR1 and CDR2 sequences are SGHVS and FNYEAQ. The CDR3 extends over 13 amino acids.

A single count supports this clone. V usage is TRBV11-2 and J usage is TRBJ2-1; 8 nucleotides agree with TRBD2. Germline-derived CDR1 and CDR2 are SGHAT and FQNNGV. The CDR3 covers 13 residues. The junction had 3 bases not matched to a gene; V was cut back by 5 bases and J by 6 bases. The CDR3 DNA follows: TGTGCCAGCAGCCTAGGACTAGCCAATGAGCAGTTCTTC. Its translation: CASSLGLANEQFF.

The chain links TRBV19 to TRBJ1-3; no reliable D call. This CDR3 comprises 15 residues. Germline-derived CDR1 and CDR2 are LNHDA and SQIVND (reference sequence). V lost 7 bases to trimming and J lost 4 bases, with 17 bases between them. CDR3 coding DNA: TGTGCCAGTATCCGAGAGAGAGGGTCGGGAAACACCATATATTTT. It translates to CASIRERGSGNTIYF. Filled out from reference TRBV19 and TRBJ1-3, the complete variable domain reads DGGITQSPKYLFRKEGQNVTLSCEQNLNHDAMYWYRQDPGQGLRLIYYSQIVNDFQKGDIAEGYSVSREKKESFPLTVTSAQKNPTAFYLCASIRERGSGNTIYFGEGSWLTVV.

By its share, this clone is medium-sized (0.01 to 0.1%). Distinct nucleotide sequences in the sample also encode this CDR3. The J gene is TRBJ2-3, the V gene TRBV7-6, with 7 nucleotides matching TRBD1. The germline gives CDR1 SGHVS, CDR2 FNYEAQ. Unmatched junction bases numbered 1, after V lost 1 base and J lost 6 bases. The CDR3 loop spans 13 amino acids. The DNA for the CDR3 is TGTGCCAGCAGCTTAGAGACAGGGGATACGCAGTATTTT. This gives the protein CASSLETGDTQYF.

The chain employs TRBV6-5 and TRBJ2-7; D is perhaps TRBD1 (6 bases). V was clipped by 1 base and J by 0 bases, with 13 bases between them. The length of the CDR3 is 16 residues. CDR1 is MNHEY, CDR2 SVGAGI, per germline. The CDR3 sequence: CASSYLWDTNSYEQYF. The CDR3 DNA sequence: TGTGCCAGCAGTTACTTATGGGACACAAACTCCTACGAGCAGTACTTC.

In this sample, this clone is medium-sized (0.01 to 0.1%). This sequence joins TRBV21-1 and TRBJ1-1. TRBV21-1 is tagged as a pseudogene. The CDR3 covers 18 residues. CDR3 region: CASSKAGEGLLMNTEAFF. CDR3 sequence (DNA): TGTGCCAGCAGCAAAGCGGGCGAAGGGCTCCTCATGAACACTGAAGCTTTCTTT.

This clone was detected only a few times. The CDR3 spells CASSGGSYGYTF. DNA for the CDR3: TGTGCCAGCAGTGGGGGGAGCTATGGCTACACCTTC. This sequence joins TRBV13 and TRBJ1-2, with D possibly being TRBD1 (5 bases). Germline CDR1 and CDR2: PRHDT and FYEKMQ (reference sequence). Trimming shortened V by 6 bases and J by 4 bases, and 9 bases separated the two germline ends. The CDR3 spans 12 residues.

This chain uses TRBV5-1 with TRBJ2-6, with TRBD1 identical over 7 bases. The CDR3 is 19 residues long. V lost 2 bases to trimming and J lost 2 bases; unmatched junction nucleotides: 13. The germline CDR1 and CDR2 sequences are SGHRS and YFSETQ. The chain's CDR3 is CASSFQQGILSTGANVLTF. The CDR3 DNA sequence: TGCGCCAGCAGCTTTCAACAGGGGATTCTCAGCACTGGGGCCAACGTCCTGACTTTC.

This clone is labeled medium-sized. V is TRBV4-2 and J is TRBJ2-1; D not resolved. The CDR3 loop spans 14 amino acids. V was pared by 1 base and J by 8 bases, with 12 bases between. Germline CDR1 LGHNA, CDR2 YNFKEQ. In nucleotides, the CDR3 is TGTGCCAGCAGCCAAGGGAGTACCGGAGATGAGCAGTTCTTC. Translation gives CASSQGSTGDEQFF.

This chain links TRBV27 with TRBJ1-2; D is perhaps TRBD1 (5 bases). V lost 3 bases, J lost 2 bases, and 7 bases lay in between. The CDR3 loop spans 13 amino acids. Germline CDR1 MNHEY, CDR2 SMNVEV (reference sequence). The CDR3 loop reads CASSFGGNYGYTF. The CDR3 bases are TGTGCCAGCAGTTTCGGGGGGAACTATGGCTACACCTTC.

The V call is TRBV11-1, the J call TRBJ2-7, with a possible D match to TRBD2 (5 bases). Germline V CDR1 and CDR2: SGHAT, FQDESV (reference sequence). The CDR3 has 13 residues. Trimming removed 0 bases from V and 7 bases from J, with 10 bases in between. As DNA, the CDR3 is TGTGCCAGCAGCTTAGCGTGGGAGAGGGAGCAGTACTTC. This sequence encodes CASSLAWEREQYF.

The CDR3 DNA sequence: TGTGCCAGCAGTTTCTCTATCTCCTACGAGCAGTACTTC. This translates into CASSFSISYEQYF. The rearrangement joins TRBV27 to TRBJ2-5; no reliable D call. The J call may be faulty, since TRBJ2-7 better matches the DNA end. Germline CDR1 MNHEY, CDR2 SMNVEV (reference sequence). The CDR3 extends over 13 amino acids.

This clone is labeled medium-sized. This CDR3 reads CASSLGPGPGNTIYF. The DNA of the CDR3 is TGCGCCAGCAGCTTGGGGCCGGGACCTGGAAACACCATATATTTT. The chain recombines TRBV5-1 with TRBJ1-3, with D possibly TRBD1 on 5 matching bases. The CDR3 is 15 residues long. V was shortened by 0 bases and J by 2 bases, with 9 bases between the two germline ends. Germline V gene lookup returns CDR1 SGHRS and CDR2 YFSETQ.

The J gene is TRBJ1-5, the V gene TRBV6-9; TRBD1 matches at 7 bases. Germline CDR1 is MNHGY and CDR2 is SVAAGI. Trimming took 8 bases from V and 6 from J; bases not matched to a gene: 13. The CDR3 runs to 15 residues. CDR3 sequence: CASPKGATGSQPQHF. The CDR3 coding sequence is TGTGCCAGCCCCAAGGGGGCCACAGGGAGTCAGCCCCAGCATTTT.

The DNA of the CDR3 is TGTGCCATCAGTCACAGGTCAGCCTACGCGGGAGGCTACACCTTC. Protein sequence: CAISHRSAYAGGYTF. The rearrangement uses TRBV10-3 and TRBJ1-2, with a weak D call TRBD1 (5 bases). Trimming shortened V by 5 bases and J by 8 bases, and 21 bases separated the two germline ends. This CDR3 spans 15 amino acids. From germline, CDR1 is ENHRY and CDR2 SYGVKD.

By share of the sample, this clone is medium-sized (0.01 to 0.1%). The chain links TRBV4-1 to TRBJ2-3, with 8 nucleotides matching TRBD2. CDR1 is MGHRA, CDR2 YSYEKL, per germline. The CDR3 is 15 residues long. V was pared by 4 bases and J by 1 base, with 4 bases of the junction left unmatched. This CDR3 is CASSRTLAGTDTQYF. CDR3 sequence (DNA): TGCGCCAGCAGCCGGACACTAGCGGGCACAGATACGCAGTATTTT.

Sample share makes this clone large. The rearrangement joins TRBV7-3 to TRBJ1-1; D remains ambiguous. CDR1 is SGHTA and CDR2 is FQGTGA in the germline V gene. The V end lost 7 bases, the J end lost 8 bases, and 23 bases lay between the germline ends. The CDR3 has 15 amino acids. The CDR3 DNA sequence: TGTGCCAGCACCCTTTATGGGGTCGCAGCTGCCGAAGCTTTCTTT. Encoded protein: CASTLYGVAAAEAFF.

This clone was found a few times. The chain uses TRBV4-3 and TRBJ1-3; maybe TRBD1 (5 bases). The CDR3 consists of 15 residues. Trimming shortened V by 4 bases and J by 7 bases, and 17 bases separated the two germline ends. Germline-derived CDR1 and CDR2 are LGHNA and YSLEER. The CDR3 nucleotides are TGCGCCAGCAGCCCAGGAGCGTCAGGGACCAACACCATATATTTT. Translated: CASSPGASGTNTIYF.

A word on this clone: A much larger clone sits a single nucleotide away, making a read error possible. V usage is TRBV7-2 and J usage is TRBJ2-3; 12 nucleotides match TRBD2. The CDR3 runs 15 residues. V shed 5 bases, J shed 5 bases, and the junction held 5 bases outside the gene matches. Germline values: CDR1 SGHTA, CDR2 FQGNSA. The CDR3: CASSPSGGVGDTQYF. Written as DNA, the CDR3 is TGTGCCAGCAGCCCTAGCGGGGGGGTCGGAGATACGCAGTATTTT.

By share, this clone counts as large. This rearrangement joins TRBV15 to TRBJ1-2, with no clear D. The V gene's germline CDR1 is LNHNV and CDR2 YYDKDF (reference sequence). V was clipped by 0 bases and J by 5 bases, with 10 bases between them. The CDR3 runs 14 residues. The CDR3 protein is CATSRDAGVYGYTF. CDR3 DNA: TGTGCCACCAGCAGAGATGCGGGAGTGTATGGCTACACCTTC. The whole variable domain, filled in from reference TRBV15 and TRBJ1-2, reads DAMVIQNPRYQVTQFGKPVTLSCSQTLNHNVMYWYQQKSSQAPKLLFHYYDKDFNNEADTPDNFQSRRPNTSFCFLDIRSPGLGDTAMYLCATSRDAGVYGYTFGSGTRLTVV.

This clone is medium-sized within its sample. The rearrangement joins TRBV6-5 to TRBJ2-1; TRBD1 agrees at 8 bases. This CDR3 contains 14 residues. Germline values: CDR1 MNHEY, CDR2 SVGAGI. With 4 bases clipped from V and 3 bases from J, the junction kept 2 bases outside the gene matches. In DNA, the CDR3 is TGTGCCAGCAGTTCGGGACAGGTCTACAATGAGCAGTTCTTC. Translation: CASSSGQVYNEQFF.

The CDR3 DNA is TGTGCCAGCAGCTTAGCGCACCAGGGTAACGAGCAGTACTTC. It codes for CASSLAHQGNEQYF. This chain connects TRBV7-9 to TRBJ2-7; weak D call: TRBD1 (5 bases). The V gene lost 0 bases and the J gene lost 5 bases, with 11 bases spanning the gap. Germline V gives CDR1 SEHNR, CDR2 FQNEAQ (reference sequence). CDR3 length equals 14 residues.

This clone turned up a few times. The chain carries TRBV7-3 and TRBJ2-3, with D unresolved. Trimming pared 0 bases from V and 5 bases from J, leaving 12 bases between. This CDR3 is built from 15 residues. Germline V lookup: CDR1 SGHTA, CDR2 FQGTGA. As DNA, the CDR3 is TGTGCCAGCAGCTTAACTGGTGGTGTGGGAGATACGCAGTATTTT. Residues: CASSLTGGVGDTQYF.